These 2 T cell receptor beta chains originate from one sample sequenced in a study of CD8+ T cells in alopecia areata. The treatment is: oral pan-JAK inhibitor, 5-10 mg twice daily. Reverse transcribed after extraction, RNA yielded cDNA as the sequencing template. TCRdb keeps only in-frame clones here, not all; method: immunoSEQ multiplex PCR. The sample records about 190,000 clones, roughly three fifths being singletons. Here the sequenced sample was CD4+ T cells sorted from blood, taken at week 4, from a patient treated with tofacitinib. These receptor sequences come from a human donor with alopecia areata.

The rearrangement links TRBV29-1 to TRBJ2-3; 10 bases match TRBD2. Germline CDR1 reads SQVTM; CDR2 reads ANQGSEA. With V trimmed by 4 bases and J by 6 bases, 13 bases remained unmatched. The CDR3 contains 16 residues. The CDR3 coding sequence is TGCAGCGTTGTGCTTTCTTTACTAGCGGGAAAGGATACGCAGTATTTT. This gives the protein CSVVLSLLAGKDTQYF.

This rearrangement joins TRBV23-1 to TRBJ2-7; maybe TRBD1 (5 bases). TRBV23-1 is labeled an ORF, and its function is uncertain. Between the trimmed V and J ends, which lost 0 bases and 6 bases, there was a span of 12 bases. This CDR3 comprises 14 residues. The CDR3, as DNA: TGCGCCAGCAGTCAATCCGGCCAGGGTCCCGAGCAGTACTTC. This encodes CASSQSGQGPEQYF.